This T cell receptor (beta chain) was sequenced in a study of beta chain features in type 1 diabetes. This CDR3 region has 14 residues. The trim removed 0 bases at V and 9 bases at J, leaving 3 bases unmatched. Germline loops: CDR1 SSHAT, CDR2 FNYEAQ (reference sequence). The isolated RNA, all of it, was reverse transcribed, so expressed TCRB transcripts were what got sequenced. TCRdb keeps only in-frame clones here, not all; method: immunoSEQ multiplex PCR. The data show 93,000 or so clones, with 28% seen just once and around 0.5% held by the top ten. The study's findings and limits: Relative to healthy donors, patients appeared to have naive, central memory and Treg TCRB repertoires that were more similar. When Type 1 diabetes patients were examined, their TCRB CDR3s proved moderately but significantly shorter in all four CD4+ subsets.

As to this clone: The antigen is not known.

The sequence came from a woman aged 18-29 years with type 1 diabetes. Sequenced material: central memory CD4+ T cells from blood. The rearrangement links TRBV7-7 to TRBJ2-1; the match to TRBD1 covers 9 bases. CDR3 sequence: CASSLAGQGTEQFF. CDR3 nucleotide sequence: TGTGCCAGCAGCTTAGCGGGACAGGGTACTGAGCAGTTCTTC.